One and the same sample provided the 27 T cell receptor beta chains below, sequenced in a study of identical twins. Via MiXCR, TCRdb re-called the 5' RACE reads, giving one row per CDR3 protein. This table holds 600,000 to 850,000 distinct CDR3 sequences, roughly 20% found once. This same sample was also part of a study on T cells expressing NK-cell markers.

The specimen sequenced was PBMCs. The source is a woman under 30 in good health.

The chain links TRBV18 to TRBJ2-1, with unresolved D. This CDR3 is 19 amino acids long. Germline V gives CDR1 KGHSH, CDR2 LQKENI. Trimming shortened V by 1 base and J by 0 bases, and 19 bases separated the two germline ends. Here the CDR3 reads CASSPRAFDRISSYNEQFF. Here the CDR3 DNA reads TGTGCCAGCTCACCACGGGCATTCGACCGTATCAGCTCCTACAATGAGCAGTTCTTC.

This chain links TRBV29-1 with TRBJ2-7; 11 bases agree with TRBD1. Germline CDR1 SQVTM, CDR2 ANQGSEA. The CDR3 has 13 amino acids. The J segment lost 7 bases and the V segment lost 6 bases, leaving 8 bases of the junction unmatched. The CDR3 DNA follows: TGCAGCGTCCGGGACAGGGGGATTCAAGAGCAGTACTTC. Encoded protein: CSVRDRGIQEQYF.

This chain uses TRBV7-3 with TRBJ2-5; 10 positions match TRBD2. This CDR3 contains 16 residues. The V gene's germline CDR1 is SGHTA and CDR2 FQGTGA. Trimming cost V 5 bases and J 0 bases; bases outside gene matches: 6. The CDR3 loop is CASSPNSGGNQETQYF. CDR3 DNA: TGTGCCAGCAGCCCGAATAGCGGGGGGAACCAAGAGACCCAGTACTTC.

This clonotype came up many times. The rearrangement uses TRBV5-1 and TRBJ2-7; 11 bases line up with TRBD2. The CDR3 loop spans 15 amino acids. Per the germline V gene, CDR1 is SGHRS and CDR2 is YFSETQ. The ends lost 0 bases at V and 2 bases at J; junction bases unmatched: 1. As DNA, the CDR3 is TGCGCCAGCAGCTTGGGACTAGCGGGGCCCTACGAGCAGTACTTC. This encodes CASSLGLAGPYEQYF.

The rearrangement uses TRBV12-3 or TRBV12-4 and TRBJ2-4; 7 bases are a match to TRBD1. Trimming cost V 5 bases and J 4 bases; bases outside gene matches: 2. CDR3 length: 13 amino acids. The CDR3 DNA sequence: TGTGCCAGCAGTCCGGGACAGAAAAACATTCAGTACTTC. Translation gives CASSPGQKNIQYF.

The chain carries TRBV10-3 and TRBJ1-1; unclear D gene. CDR3 length: 13 amino acids. The ends were cut back, 5 bases at V and 3 bases at J, with 10 bases in the middle. From germline, CDR1 is ENHRY and CDR2 SYGVKD. This CDR3 is CAISPESYTEAFF. CDR3 DNA: TGTGCCATCAGTCCTGAGAGCTACACTGAAGCTTTCTTT.

The V and J genes are TRBV18 and TRBJ2-6; 9 nucleotides agree with TRBD1. CDR1 KGHSH and CDR2 LQKENI come from the germline V gene. The CDR3 has 17 residues. V dropped 3 bases and J dropped 4; count of bases not matched to a gene: 7. The CDR3 sequence: CASSPPGTGLGANVLTF. CDR3 coding DNA: TGTGCCAGCTCACCCCCCGGGACAGGGCTCGGGGCCAACGTCCTGACTTTC. Combining the CDR3 with reference TRBV18 and TRBJ2-6 gives the whole variable domain NAGVMQNPRHLVRRRGQEARLRCSPMKGHSHVYWYRQLPEEGLKFMVYLQKENIIDESGMPKERFSAEFPKEGPSILRIQQVVRGDSAAYFCASSPPGTGLGANVLTFGAGSRLTVL.

This chain joins TRBV4-2 and TRBJ1-1; a weak D match, TRBD1 (5 bases). Germline CDR1 and CDR2: LGHNA and YNFKEQ. V was clipped by 1 base and J by 11 bases, with 17 bases between them. The CDR3 is 14 amino acids. The CDR3 protein is CASSQGEGNTRAFF. CDR3 DNA sequence: TGTGCCAGCAGCCAAGGGGAGGGGAACACGAGGGCTTTCTTT.

The chain has TRBV20-1 and TRBJ2-5; TRBD1 matches 10 bases. The CDR3 consists of 15 residues. Germline CDR1 DFQATT, CDR2 SNEGSKA (reference sequence). Trimming cost V 5 bases and J 2 bases; bases outside gene matches: 8. DNA for the CDR3: TGCAGTGCTCTACCCGGGACAGGGGATCAAGAGACCCAGTACTTC. It yields the protein CSALPGTGDQETQYF.

The chain has TRBV24-1 and TRBJ2-7; TRBD2 matches at 7 bases. The CDR3 extends over 13 amino acids. The germline CDR1 and CDR2 sequences are KGHDR and SFDVKD. V trimming: 6 bases; J trimming: 7 bases; junction bases outside the gene matches: 8. CDR3 region: CATSQRDSREQYF. CDR3 DNA sequence: TGTGCCACCAGTCAGCGGGATTCTCGGGAGCAGTACTTC.

This rearrangement joins TRBV14 to TRBJ2-7; D gene unclear. Germline values: CDR1 SGHDN, CDR2 FVKESK. The V end was cut by 1 base, the J end by 6 bases, with 16 bases between. This CDR3 comprises 15 residues. The CDR3 nucleotides read TGTGCCAGCAGCCAAGGACTCTCATTCAAATCCGAGCAGTACTTC. Its translation: CASSQGLSFKSEQYF.

A few counts support this clonotype. The chain is built from TRBV20-1 and TRBJ2-1; TRBD2 might be the D (6 bases). V lost 5 bases to trimming and J lost 4 bases, with 15 bases between them. From germline, CDR1 is DFQATT and CDR2 SNEGSKA (reference sequence). The CDR3 is 14 residues long. The CDR3 DNA is TGCAGTGCTCTTCCGGGACGGGAGTACAATGAGCAGTTCTTC. It specifies CSALPGREYNEQFF.

In its sample, this clonotype was seen a few times. This chain connects TRBV7-2 to TRBJ2-1; TRBD2 matches 11 bases. The germline gives CDR1 SGHTA, CDR2 FQGNSA. This CDR3 contains 16 residues. V was pared by 5 bases and J by 3 bases, with 6 bases of the junction left unmatched. The CDR3 region has the DNA TGTGCCAGCAGCGTACGACTAGCGGGACACTACAATGAGCAGTTCTTC. It is translated as CASSVRLAGHYNEQFF.

This sequence joins TRBV5-1 and TRBJ2-7, with D possibly being TRBD2 (5 bases). Trimming left V 10 bases short and J 7 bases short, with 15 bases between. The CDR3 totals 11 residues. Germline CDR1 SGHRS, CDR2 YFSETQ. The CDR3 spells CAGSKVGEQYF. The CDR3 nucleotides are TGCGCCGGGAGCAAGGTGGGGGAGCAGTACTTC.

This chain links TRBV5-1 with TRBJ1-2; D unclear. The V end lost 0 bases, the J end lost 4 bases, and 10 bases lay between the germline ends. Germline CDR1 SGHRS, CDR2 YFSETQ. CDR3 length: 14 residues. The DNA of the CDR3 is TGCGCCAGCAGCTTGGAAGCAGACTTCTATGGCTACACCTTC. Translation gives CASSLEADFYGYTF.

The CDR3 spells CSGNRGTSSGSTDTQYF. CDR3 bases: TGCAGCGGTAACAGGGGAACGAGTAGCGGGTCTACAGATACGCAGTATTTT. The chain employs TRBV29-1 and TRBJ2-3; possibly TRBD1 or TRBD2 for D (7 bases each). Per the germline V gene, CDR1 is SQVTM and CDR2 is ANQGSEA. CDR3 length equals 17 residues. Between the trimmed V and J ends, which lost 7 bases and 3 bases, there was a span of 26 bases.

This rearrangement joins TRBV5-6 to TRBJ2-7, with 13 positions matching TRBD2. With V trimmed by 4 bases and J by 2 bases, 9 bases remained unmatched. The CDR3 length is 17 residues. The V gene's germline CDR1 is SGHDT and CDR2 YYEEEE. The CDR3 protein is CASSPGLAGLKTYEQYF. The CDR3 bases are TGTGCCAGCAGCCCGGGACTAGCGGGGCTTAAGACCTACGAGCAGTACTTC.

This clonotype was counted between two and nine times. The chain links TRBV5-4 to TRBJ2-7; no reliable D call. The CDR3 consists of 12 residues. In germline, CDR1 is SGHNT, CDR2 YYREEE (reference sequence). Deletions cut 4 bases from V and 5 bases from J, with 10 bases between. The DNA for the CDR3 is TGTGCCAGCAGCCTCGACCTCCACGAGCAGTACTTC. It codes for CASSLDLHEQYF.

About this clonotype: A much larger clone differs by one base, so this may be a read error. The V call is TRBV12-3 or TRBV12-4, the J call TRBJ2-7; 7 bases are a match to TRBD2. This CDR3 is 14 amino acids long. CDR3 protein: CASTSGTITYVQYF. The CDR3 nucleotides read TGTGCCAGCACCTCCGGGACTATTACTTACGTGCAGTACTTC.

The chain has TRBV7-9 and TRBJ2-7, with a tentative D call TRBD1 (5 bases). The V gene lost 6 bases and the J gene lost 2 bases, with 11 bases spanning the gap. Germline CDR1 and CDR2: SEHNR and FQNEAQ (reference sequence). The CDR3 is 13 amino acids. The CDR3 region is CASSRQSAYEQYF. CDR3 coding DNA: TGTGCCAGCAGTCGACAGTCGGCCTACGAGCAGTACTTC.

In its sample, this clonotype was seen a few times. The chain has TRBV5-1 and TRBJ2-1, with a weak D call TRBD2 (6 bases). Trimming took off 1 base at V and 5 bases at J, with 16 bases between the two ends. Germline V gene lookup returns CDR1 SGHRS and CDR2 YFSETQ. The CDR3 extends over 16 amino acids. The CDR3 sequence is CASSLYRRGLNNEQFF. CDR3 DNA sequence: TGCGCCAGCAGCTTGTATCGGCGGGGCTTGAACAATGAGCAGTTCTTC.

This chain connects TRBV10-3 to TRBJ2-5, with D possibly TRBD1 on 6 matching bases. Germline V gives CDR1 ENHRY, CDR2 SYGVKD. The length of the CDR3 is 15 residues. Trimming removed 6 bases at V and 1 base at J, with 15 bases between. The DNA for the CDR3 is TGTGCCATCAGCCAAAACAGGGTTGCCCAAGAGACCCAGTACTTC. Its translation: CAISQNRVAQETQYF.

This clonotype has just a few counts. The chain recombines TRBV5-1 with TRBJ2-1; D gene unclear. Germline loops: CDR1 SGHRS, CDR2 YFSETQ. The CDR3 has 13 amino acids. V shed 0 bases and J shed 5 bases, with 6 bases lying between them. In DNA form, the CDR3 reads TGCGCCAGCAGCTTGGAATTCCACAATGAGCAGTTCTTC. This codes for CASSLEFHNEQFF.

In this sample, this clonotype turned up once. The V gene is TRBV6-1, the J gene TRBJ1-2, with 8 bases that match TRBD1. Germline V lookup: CDR1 MNHNS, CDR2 SASEGT. The V segment lost 9 bases and the J segment 2 bases; nucleotides outside the gene matches: 11. The CDR3 totals 15 residues. DNA of the CDR3: TGTGCCAGTAGGACAGGGCTAATGAGCAACTATGGCTACACCTTC. It yields the protein CASRTGLMSNYGYTF.

This clonotype appeared many times. V gene TRBV12-3 or TRBV12-4 combines with J gene TRBJ2-1; TRBD1 agrees at 8 bases. Unmatched junction bases numbered 4, after V lost 3 bases and J lost 6 bases. CDR3 length: 14 residues. The CDR3 here is CASSLDRAANEQFF. In nucleotides, the CDR3 is TGTGCCAGCAGTTTGGACAGGGCGGCCAATGAGCAGTTCTTC.

The gene calls are TRBV9 and TRBJ2-7, with 8 bases aligning to TRBD2. The CDR3 covers 14 residues. In germline, CDR1 is SGDLS, CDR2 YYNGEE. After removal of 3 bases from V and 8 bases from J, the junction contained 10 bases not matched to a gene. The CDR3 is CASSGGLGSIQQYF. DNA for the CDR3: TGTGCCAGCAGCGGGGGACTAGGCTCTATCCAGCAGTACTTC. Using reference TRBV9 and TRBJ2-7 for the parts outside the CDR3, the full variable domain is DSGVTQTPKHLITATGQRVTLRCSPRSGDLSVYWYQQSLDQGLQFLIQYYNGEERAKGNILERFSAQQFPDLHSELNLSSLELGDSALYFCASSGGLGSIQQYFGPGTRLTVT.

The CDR3 coding sequence is TGCAGTGCCATAGCTGGACGGGGTACAGATACGCAGTATTTT. Translating gives CSAIAGRGTDTQYF. The chain is built from TRBV20-1 and TRBJ2-3; TRBD2 might be the D (5 bases). CDR3 size: 14 residues. Germline V gives CDR1 DFQATT, CDR2 SNEGSKA (reference sequence). Trimming took 6 bases from V and 3 from J, leaving 16 bases between them.